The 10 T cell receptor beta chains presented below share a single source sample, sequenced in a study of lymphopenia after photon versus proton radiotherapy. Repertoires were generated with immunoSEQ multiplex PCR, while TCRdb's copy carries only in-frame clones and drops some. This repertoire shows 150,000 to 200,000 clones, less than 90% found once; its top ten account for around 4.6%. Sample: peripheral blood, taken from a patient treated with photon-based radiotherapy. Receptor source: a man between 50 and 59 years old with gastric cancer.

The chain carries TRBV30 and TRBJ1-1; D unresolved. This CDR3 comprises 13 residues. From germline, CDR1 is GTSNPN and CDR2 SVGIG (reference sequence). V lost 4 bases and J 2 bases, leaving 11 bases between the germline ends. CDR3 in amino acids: CAWNGRINTEAFF. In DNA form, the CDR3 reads TGTGCCTGGAATGGCAGGATCAACACTGAAGCTTTCTTT.

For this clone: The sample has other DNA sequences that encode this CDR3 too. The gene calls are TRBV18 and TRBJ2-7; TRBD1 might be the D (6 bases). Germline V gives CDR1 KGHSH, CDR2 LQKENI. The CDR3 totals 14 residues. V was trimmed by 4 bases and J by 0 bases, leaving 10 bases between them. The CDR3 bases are TGTGCCAGCTCACAGGGCAGGGGCTCCTACGAGCAGTACTTC. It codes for CASSQGRGSYEQYF.

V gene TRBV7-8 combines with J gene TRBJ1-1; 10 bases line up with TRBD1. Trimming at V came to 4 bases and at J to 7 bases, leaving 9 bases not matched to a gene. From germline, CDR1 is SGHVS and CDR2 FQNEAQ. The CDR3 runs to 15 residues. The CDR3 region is CASSSRQGALVEAFF. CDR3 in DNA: TGTGCCAGCAGCTCCCGACAGGGGGCTCTGGTTGAAGCTTTCTTT.

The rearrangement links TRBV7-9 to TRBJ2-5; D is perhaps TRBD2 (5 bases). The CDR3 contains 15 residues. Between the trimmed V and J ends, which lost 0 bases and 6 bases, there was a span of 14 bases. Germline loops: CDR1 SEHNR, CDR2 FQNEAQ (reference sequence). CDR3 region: CASSLAPGIAKTQYF. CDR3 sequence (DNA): TGTGCCAGCAGCTTAGCCCCGGGTATAGCGAAGACCCAGTACTTC.

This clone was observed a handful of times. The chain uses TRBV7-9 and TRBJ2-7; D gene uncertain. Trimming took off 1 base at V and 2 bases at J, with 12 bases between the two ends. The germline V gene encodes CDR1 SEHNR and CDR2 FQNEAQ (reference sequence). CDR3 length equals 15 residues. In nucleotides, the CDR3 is TGTGCCAGCAGCTTAGGTAGGGTGGGTCCCTACGAGCAGTACTTC. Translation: CASSLGRVGPYEQYF.

The CDR3 reads CASSLLAVPGQGRTEAFF. In DNA form, the CDR3 reads TGCGCCAGCAGCCTCCTAGCGGTTCCGGGACAGGGCAGGACTGAAGCTTTCTTT. V is TRBV4-1 and J is TRBJ1-1; 9 bases line up with TRBD1. Germline assignment: CDR1 MGHRA and CDR2 YSYEKL. V lost 4 bases to trimming and J lost 5 bases; unmatched junction nucleotides: 17. This CDR3 comprises 18 residues.

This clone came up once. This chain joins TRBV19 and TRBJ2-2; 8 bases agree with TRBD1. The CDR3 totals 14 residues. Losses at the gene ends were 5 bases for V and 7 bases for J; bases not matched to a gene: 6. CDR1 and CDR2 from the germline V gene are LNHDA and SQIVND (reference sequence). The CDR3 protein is CASSPGQAFGELFF. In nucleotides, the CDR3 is TGTGCCAGTAGTCCGGGACAGGCGTTCGGGGAGCTGTTTTTT.

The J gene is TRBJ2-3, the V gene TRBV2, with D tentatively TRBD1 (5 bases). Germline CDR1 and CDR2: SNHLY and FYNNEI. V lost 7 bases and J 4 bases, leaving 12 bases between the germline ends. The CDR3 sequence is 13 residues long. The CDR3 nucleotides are TGTGCCAGCACATTTTCAGGGTCAGATACGCAGTATTTT. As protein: CASTFSGSDTQYF.

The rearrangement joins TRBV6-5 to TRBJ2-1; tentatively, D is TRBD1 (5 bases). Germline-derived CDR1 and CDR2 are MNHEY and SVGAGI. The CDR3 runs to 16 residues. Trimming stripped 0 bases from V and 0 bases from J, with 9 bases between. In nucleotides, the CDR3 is TGTGCCAGCAGTTACTCTGGGGCGGCCTCCTACAATGAGCAGTTCTTC. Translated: CASSYSGAASYNEQFF.

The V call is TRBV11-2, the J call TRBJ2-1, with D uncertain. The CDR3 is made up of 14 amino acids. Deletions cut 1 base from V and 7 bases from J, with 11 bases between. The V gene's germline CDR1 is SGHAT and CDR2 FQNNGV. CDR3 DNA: TGTGCCAGCAGCTTAGTCGGTAGTAGGAATGAGCAGTTCTTC. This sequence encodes CASSLVGSRNEQFF.